The 19 T cell receptor beta chains presented below share a single source sample, sequenced in a study of T-cell reconstitution after alpha-beta-depleted transplantation in children. The TCRbeta library incorporated unique molecular identifiers. From the PCR reads, TCRdb called clonotypes with MiXCR, one entry per CDR3 protein. Of approximately 340,000 distinct CDR3 sequences listed, 10% to 13% are singletons. The sequences come from PBMCs from the stem cell graft donor, collected from the stem cell graft. The receptor source for this set is a human donor who donated a stem cell graft to a child with acute lymphoblastic leukemia.

V and J are TRBV1 and TRBJ2-3; the D call in the table, TRBD2, was not verified against the DNA. TRBV1 is deemed a pseudogene. This CDR3 spans 18 amino acids. As DNA, the CDR3 is TGCACCAGCAGCCAATGTCCTAGCGGGAGGGCCGGGGCAGATACGCAGTATTTT. Its translation is CTSSQCPSGRAGADTQYF.

The V call is TRBV4-1, the J call TRBJ2-1; 10 positions match TRBD2. In germline, CDR1 is MGHRA, CDR2 YSYEKL. The CDR3 has 15 amino acids. The junction had 4 bases not matched to a gene; V was cut back by 2 bases and J by 6 bases. Written as DNA, the CDR3 is TGCGCCAGCAGCCAACTGGGACTAGCGTCCAATGAGCAGTTCTTC. Its protein is CASSQLGLASNEQFF.

The rearrangement uses TRBV7-2 and TRBJ2-7; D is possibly TRBD1 (6 bases). Germline V lookup: CDR1 SGHTA, CDR2 FQGNSA. The V end was cut by 1 base, the J end by 6 bases, with 13 bases between. The CDR3 is made up of 14 amino acids. CDR3 nucleotides: TGTGCCAGCAGCTTAGGTGGGACAAGGACCGAGCAGTACTTC. Amino acid sequence: CASSLGGTRTEQYF.

This rearrangement joins TRBV5-6 to TRBJ2-7; 8 nucleotides match TRBD1. Germline lookup yields CDR1 SGHDT and CDR2 YYEEEE. Losses at the gene ends were 3 bases for V and 2 bases for J; bases not matched to a gene: 7. There are 15 residues in the CDR3. The CDR3 loop reads CASSSWTGNTYEQYF. The CDR3, as DNA: TGTGCCAGCAGCTCTTGGACAGGGAATACCTACGAGCAGTACTTC.

This clonotype was picked up a small number of times. This chain links TRBV6-2 or TRBV6-3 with TRBJ1-2; D possibly corresponds to TRBD1 (5 bases). From germline, CDR1 is MNHEY and CDR2 SVGEGT. V gave up 2 bases and J gave up 0 bases, with 7 bases separating them. This CDR3 is 14 amino acids long. CDR3 sequence: CASSYDRANYGYTF. CDR3 bases: TGTGCCAGCAGTTACGACAGAGCTAACTATGGCTACACCTTC.

The chain carries TRBV5-1 and TRBJ2-1; 10 nucleotides line up with TRBD2. The CDR3 runs to 15 residues. J gave up 9 bases and V 0 bases, and 6 bases lay outside the gene matches. Germline V gene data show CDR1 as SGHRS and CDR2 as YFSETQ. The CDR3 is CASSLEASGSGEQFF. In DNA, the CDR3 is TGCGCCAGCAGCTTGGAGGCTAGCGGGAGTGGTGAGCAGTTCTTC.

CDR3 sequence (DNA): TGTGCCATCAGTGAGTCGAGTCCCCAGGGATGGGAAAAACTGTTTTTT. Amino acids: CAISESSPQGWEKLFF. J is TRBJ1-4 and V is TRBV10-3; D might be TRBD1 (5 bases). Germline-derived CDR1 and CDR2 are ENHRY and SYGVKD. The CDR3 has 16 residues. The ends were cut back, 0 bases at V and 8 bases at J, with 16 bases in the middle.

Only a few counts were recorded for this clonotype. The chain couples TRBV7-6 to TRBJ2-7, with 7 bases that match TRBD2. Per the germline V gene, CDR1 is SGHVS and CDR2 is FNYEAQ. V shed 3 bases and J 3 bases; nucleotides not matched to a gene: 8. The CDR3 covers 15 residues. The CDR3 protein is CASSFLAEGGYEQYF. The CDR3 coding sequence is TGTGCCAGCAGCTTTCTAGCGGAAGGTGGCTACGAGCAGTACTTC.

There are a few counts of this clonotype. The V gene is TRBV6-1, the J gene TRBJ2-7, with 9 bases aligning to TRBD2. The germline V gene has CDR1 MNHNS and CDR2 SASEGT. J gave up 2 bases and V 3 bases, and 5 bases lay outside the gene matches. The CDR3 totals 15 residues. The CDR3 region is CASSDSGRGPYEQYF. The CDR3 DNA reads as TGTGCCAGCAGTGATAGCGGGAGAGGGCCCTACGAGCAGTACTTC.

This clonotype occurred many times. The chain combines TRBV5-1 with TRBJ2-5; unclear D gene. V was cut by 5 bases and J by 1 base, with 6 bases left in between. The germline CDR1 and CDR2 sequences are SGHRS and YFSETQ. This CDR3 has 12 amino acids. The CDR3 bases are TGCGCCAGCAGGGGCCTCCAAGAGACCCAGTACTTC. Its protein product is CASRGLQETQYF. Full variable domain (outside the CDR3, taken from reference TRBV5-1 and TRBJ2-5): KAGVTQTPRYLIKTRGQQVTLSCSPISGHRSVSWYQQTPGQGLQFLFEYFSETQRNKGNFPGRFSGRQFSNSRSEMNVSTLELGDSALYLCASRGLQETQYFGPGTRLLVL.

This clonotype was detected only a few times. The V and J genes are TRBV7-9 and TRBJ1-1; D call uncertain. The CDR3 has 14 amino acids. Germline CDR1 is SEHNR and CDR2 is FQNEAQ (reference sequence). V was clipped by 2 bases and J by 4 bases, with 11 bases between them. The CDR3 nucleotides read TGTGCCAGCAGCTTATATAGGGAGGGCACTGAAGCTTTCTTT. This sequence encodes CASSLYREGTEAFF. Looking up the rest from reference TRBV7-9 and TRBJ1-1 gives the full variable domain: DTGVSQNPRHKITKRGQNVTFRCDPISEHNRLYWYRQTLGQGPEFLTYFQNEAQLEKSRLLSDRFSAERPKGSFSTLEIQRTEQGDSAMYLCASSLYREGTEAFFGQGTRLTVV.

The chain is built from TRBV6-2 or TRBV6-3 and TRBJ2-1; the match to TRBD1 covers 9 bases. The CDR3 is 14 residues long. Germline values: CDR1 MNHEY, CDR2 SVGEGT. V lost 8 bases to trimming and J lost 8 bases; unmatched junction nucleotides: 10. The CDR3 protein is CASAGTGFLDEQFF. Here the CDR3 DNA reads TGTGCCAGCGCCGGGACAGGGTTTTTGGATGAGCAGTTCTTC.

There are a few counts of this clonotype. The chain has TRBV27 and TRBJ2-2, with no clear D. Germline CDR1 is MNHEY and CDR2 is SMNVEV (reference sequence). CDR3 length equals 18 residues. V was trimmed by 4 bases and J by 0 bases, leaving 18 bases between them. DNA of the CDR3: TGTGCCAGCAGTTCCCTCATCGGTCGCGCCGCGAACACCGGGGAGCTGTTTTTT. It codes for CASSSLIGRAANTGELFF.

In its sample, this clonotype was seen a few times. The chain employs TRBV7-9 and TRBJ2-7, with 13 bases identical to TRBD2. The CDR3 runs 17 residues. With 5 bases clipped from V and 1 base from J, the junction kept 8 bases outside the gene matches. Per germline, CDR1 SEHNR and CDR2 FQNEAQ (reference sequence). CDR3 in DNA: TGTGCCAGCAGCCCACGGACTAGCGGGAGTTGGTCCTACGAGCAGTACTTC. It is translated as CASSPRTSGSWSYEQYF.

As concerns this clonotype: At one end, the junction sequence differs from germline, possibly due to a read error. The V gene is TRBV7-8, the J gene TRBJ2-2; 7 nucleotides line up with TRBD1. The CDR3 extends over 17 amino acids. CDR1 and CDR2 from the germline V gene are SGHVS and FQNEAQ. CDR3 in amino acids: CATSTDRDFANTGELFF. CDR3 DNA sequence: TGTGCCACCAGCACCGACAGGGATTTCGCGAACACCGGGGAGCTGTTTTTT.

This clonotype was counted only a few times. The chain is built from TRBV10-3 and TRBJ2-6; D is perhaps TRBD1 or TRBD2 (5 bases each). This CDR3 contains 14 residues. The V end was cut by 9 bases, the J end by 0 bases, with 9 bases between. Germline CDR1 ENHRY, CDR2 SYGVKD. CDR3 sequence (DNA): TGTGCCATACGGGACGTCTCTGGGGCCAACGTCCTGACTTTC. Translated, it gives CAIRDVSGANVLTF.

This sequence joins TRBV4-2 and TRBJ2-2; D is perhaps TRBD1 (6 bases). Germline-derived CDR1 and CDR2 are LGHNA and YNFKEQ. This CDR3 is built from 16 residues. V was shortened by 0 bases and J by 1 base, with 9 bases between the two germline ends. CDR3 sequence (DNA): TGTGCCAGCAGCCAAGATTACAGGGAGAACACCGGGGAGCTGTTTTTT. Translating it yields CASSQDYRENTGELFF.

The chain employs TRBV20-1 and TRBJ1-1; D might be TRBD1 (5 bases). Germline V gene sequence: CDR1 DFQATT, CDR2 SNEGSKA (reference sequence). Trimming took off 0 bases at V and 4 bases at J, with 12 bases between the two ends. This CDR3 is 14 amino acids long. CDR3 sequence reads: CSAREGGLGTEAFF. In nucleotides, the CDR3 is TGCAGTGCTAGAGAGGGGGGGTTGGGCACTGAAGCTTTCTTT.

V is TRBV4-3 and J is TRBJ1-1; TRBD1 is a possible D gene (5 bases). Germline CDR1 reads LGHNA; CDR2 reads YSLEER. Trimming took 4 bases from V and 4 from J, leaving 13 bases between them. The CDR3 spans 14 residues. The CDR3 nucleotides are TGCGCCAGCAGCCGATTCCGGCAGGGCACTGAAGCTTTCTTT. Protein: CASSRFRQGTEAFF.